Each of the 11 T cell receptor beta chains below was sequenced from the same sample in a study of blood T cells in healthy people across ages. Sample-barcoded 5' priming and a J-beta primer mix drove a second PCR of roughly 7 to 11 cycles. TCRdb independently ran MiXCR on the 5' RACE reads; one entry per CDR3 protein. The sample lists 1.5 million to 2 million distinct CDR3 sequences, roughly 27% occurring once. Material: blood. The receptors were sampled from a woman aged 25 to 39 in good health.

This clonotype has a count of ten or more. This rearrangement joins TRBV20-1 to TRBJ2-7; D gene unclear. This CDR3 is built from 12 residues. V shed 0 bases and J shed 3 bases, with 6 bases lying between them. The germline V gene has CDR1 DFQATT and CDR2 SNEGSKA (reference sequence). Here the CDR3 reads CSARESSYEQYF. In nucleotides, the CDR3 is TGCAGTGCTAGAGAGTCCAGCTACGAGCAGTACTTC.

This clonotype was observed many times. The chain combines TRBV5-1 with TRBJ2-1, with 8 nucleotides matching TRBD2. The CDR3 covers 15 residues. CDR1 is SGHRS, CDR2 YFSETQ, per germline. V lost 0 bases and J lost 4; bases outside the gene matches: 3. This CDR3 is CASSLDSGGYNEQFF. In DNA form, the CDR3 reads TGCGCCAGCAGCTTGGACAGCGGGGGTTACAATGAGCAGTTCTTC.

This clonotype was found many times. The chain has TRBV18 and TRBJ2-7; D is undetermined. Trimming removed 0 bases at V and 2 bases at J, with 8 bases between. There are 14 residues in the CDR3. CDR1 KGHSH and CDR2 LQKENI come from the germline V gene. CDR3 loop: CASSPPDGTYEQYF. The CDR3 DNA sequence: TGTGCCAGCTCACCACCAGACGGTACCTACGAGCAGTACTTC.

This rearrangement joins TRBV12-3 or TRBV12-4 to TRBJ2-2, with 9 bases aligning to TRBD1. The length of the CDR3 is 15 residues. With V trimmed by 7 bases and J by 5 bases, 8 bases remained unmatched. CDR3 sequence: CASTHTGGLTGELFF. CDR3 nucleotide sequence: TGTGCCAGCACCCACACAGGGGGCTTGACCGGGGAGCTGTTTTTT.

This clonotype was observed many times. The rearrangement links TRBV7-2 to TRBJ2-1; D is unresolved. This CDR3 has 16 residues. Trimming shortened V by 2 bases and J by 0 bases, and 11 bases separated the two germline ends. From germline, CDR1 is SGHTA and CDR2 FQGNSA. CDR3 amino acids: CASSLTSTSSYNEQFF. CDR3 sequence (DNA): TGTGCCAGCAGCTTAACATCCACCAGCTCCTACAATGAGCAGTTCTTC.

The J gene is TRBJ2-3, the V gene TRBV5-1; 15 bases align to TRBD2. CDR3 length: 16 amino acids. The trim removed 4 bases at V and 4 bases at J, leaving 4 bases unmatched. Germline values: CDR1 SGHRS, CDR2 YFSETQ. CDR3 protein: CASSKGLAGGADTQYF. CDR3 bases: TGCGCCAGCAGCAAGGGACTAGCGGGAGGCGCAGATACGCAGTATTTT.

The chain has TRBV3-1 and TRBJ1-6; TRBD1 matches at 7 bases. The CDR3 loop spans 14 amino acids. CDR1 is LGHDT and CDR2 is YNNKEL in the germline V gene (reference sequence). Unmatched junction bases numbered 3, after V lost 1 base and J lost 9 bases. The CDR3, as DNA: TGTGCCAGCAGCCAAGTCAGGGGGGGTTCACCCCTCCACTTT. As protein: CASSQVRGGSPLHF.

This clonotype has only a few counts. This chain uses TRBV29-1 with TRBJ2-3; unclear D gene. The CDR3 loop spans 14 amino acids. Per germline, CDR1 SQVTM and CDR2 ANQGSEA. Trimming removed 6 bases at V and 1 base at J, with 14 bases between. CDR3 sequence reads: CSVVDPWRTDTQYF. The CDR3 DNA reads TGCAGCGTGGTTGACCCCTGGCGCACAGATACGCAGTATTTT.

Comments on this clonotype: Relative to the germline gene, one junction end is altered; a read error may explain this. The rearrangement links TRBV7-2 to TRBJ1-6; 8 nucleotides match TRBD1. This CDR3 comprises 16 residues. Germline V CDR1 and CDR2: SGHTA, FQGNSA. The CDR3 sequence: CASSPRQGMSNTPLHF. The CDR3, as DNA: TGTGCCAGCAGCCCGCGACAGGGGATGAGTAATACACCCCTCCACTTT.

V gene TRBV6-1 combines with J gene TRBJ1-5, with unresolved D. V lost 6 bases to trimming and J lost 1 base, with 16 bases between them. Germline values: CDR1 MNHNS, CDR2 SASEGT. The CDR3 is 16 amino acids. DNA of the CDR3: TGTGCCAGCAGAAGTCGGCCCGGCATAAGCAATCAGCCCCAGCATTTT. Protein: CASRSRPGISNQPQHF.

The sample holds a few counts of this clonotype. The chain uses TRBV6-2 or TRBV6-3 and TRBJ2-7; 10 bases are shared with TRBD1. Germline assignment: CDR1 MNHEY and CDR2 SVGEGT. CDR3 length equals 15 residues. With V trimmed by 6 bases and J by 7 bases, 12 bases remained unmatched. The CDR3 bases are TGTGCCAGCAGCACCGGGACAGGGGTGCCTGGTGAGCAGTACTTC. Translated: CASSTGTGVPGEQYF.